These 31 T cell receptor beta chains came from one sample sequenced in a study of blood T cell repertoires in COVID-19. The method was immunoSEQ multiplex PCR; TCRdb's version includes in-frame clones alone and lacks a portion of them. The table includes tens of thousands of clones, 80% to 90% detected once. Sequencing was carried out using peripheral blood. These receptors were taken from an older woman with acute or convalescent COVID-19.

The chain joins TRBV2 to TRBJ2-2; TRBD1 agrees at 10 bases. The V gene's germline CDR1 is SNHLY and CDR2 FYNNEI. The CDR3 is 15 residues long. The V gene end was trimmed by 7 bases and the J gene end by 5 bases; junction bases not matched to a gene: 7. CDR3 amino acids: CASTRQGADTGELFF. Here the CDR3 DNA reads TGTGCCAGCACGAGACAGGGGGCAGATACCGGGGAGCTGTTTTTT.

The gene calls are TRBV29-1 and TRBJ2-3; D is possibly TRBD1 (6 bases). The CDR3 has 15 residues. Germline CDR1 reads SQVTM; CDR2 reads ANQGSEA. The V and J ends lost 6 bases and 2 bases respectively, with 18 bases between them. CDR3 nucleotide sequence: TGCAGCGTGGCCAGGGGTCTTGTTTCCACAGATACGCAGTATTTT. It translates to CSVARGLVSTDTQYF.

V gene TRBV3-1 (or the pseudogene TRBV3-2) combines with J gene TRBJ1-6; D is unresolved. Germline V gives CDR1 LGHDT, CDR2 YNNKEL (reference sequence). CDR3 length: 20 amino acids. The V end lost 1 base, the J end lost 0 bases, and 19 bases lay between the germline ends. DNA for the CDR3: TGTGCCAGCAGCCAAGTCCTCCCCACCGTCCACAGCTCCTATAATTCACCCCTCCACTTT. Translated, it gives CASSQVLPTVHSSYNSPLHF.

The chain joins TRBV9 to TRBJ2-5; 8 bases line up with TRBD2. V lost 4 bases and J lost 2; bases outside the gene matches: 10. This CDR3 contains 16 residues. Germline V gives CDR1 SGDLS, CDR2 YYNGEE. CDR3 region: CASSLSGASGQETQYF. CDR3 DNA: TGTGCCAGCAGCTTATCTGGGGCTAGCGGGCAAGAGACCCAGTACTTC.

V is TRBV19 and J is TRBJ2-3, with a possible D match to TRBD1 (5 bases). Trimming pared 3 bases from V and 1 base from J, leaving 11 bases between. The CDR3 extends over 15 amino acids. CDR1 and CDR2 from the germline V gene are LNHDA and SQIVND (reference sequence). The CDR3 is CASSIWGPGTDTQYF. CDR3 in DNA: TGTGCCAGTAGTATCTGGGGCCCCGGCACAGATACGCAGTATTTT. The whole variable domain, filled in from reference TRBV19 and TRBJ2-3, reads DGGITQSPKYLFRKEGQNVTLSCEQNLNHDAMYWYRQDPGQGLRLIYYSQIVNDFQKGDIAEGYSVSREKKESFPLTVTSAQKNPTAFYLCASSIWGPGTDTQYFGPGTRLTVL.

This clone was seen a single time. V gene TRBV24-1 combines with J gene TRBJ2-7, with 8 bases that match TRBD1. This CDR3 is 20 amino acids long. Germline V gene data show CDR1 as KGHDR and CDR2 as SFDVKD. The ends lost 4 bases at V and 3 bases at J; junction bases unmatched: 22. The CDR3 spells CATSDSRQGPNGGVFYEQYF. DNA of the CDR3: TGTGCCACCAGTGACTCTCGACAGGGGCCCAACGGGGGAGTCTTCTACGAGCAGTACTTC.

The chain carries TRBV6-5 and TRBJ1-2; D gene ambiguous. Trimming stripped 5 bases from V and 2 bases from J, with 9 bases between. This CDR3 contains 13 residues. Germline V gene data show CDR1 as MNHEY and CDR2 as SVGAGI. As DNA, the CDR3 is TGTGCCAGCAGTCCCGGGGAGAACTATGGCTACACCTTC. Translation: CASSPGENYGYTF.

The chain combines TRBV24-1 with TRBJ1-5; 7 bases fit TRBD1. CDR1 and CDR2 from the germline V gene are KGHDR and SFDVKD. V shed 2 bases, J shed 5 bases, and the junction held 5 bases outside the gene matches. The CDR3 totals 15 residues. The CDR3 protein is CATSDSSGGYQPQHF. In DNA form, the CDR3 reads TGTGCCACCAGTGATTCTTCAGGGGGGTATCAGCCCCAGCATTTT.

The rearrangement uses TRBV5-4 and TRBJ1-6; a weak D match, TRBD1 (5 bases). V dropped 7 bases and J dropped 4 bases, with 9 bases sitting between them. The CDR3 runs to 13 residues. Looked up from germline, CDR1 is SGHNT and CDR2 is YYREEE (reference sequence). The CDR3 protein is CASQTDYNSPLHF. CDR3 in DNA: TGTGCCAGCCAGACAGATTATAATTCACCCCTCCACTTT.

J is TRBJ2-7 and V is TRBV4-1; weak D call: TRBD2 (5 bases). Trimming stripped 1 base from V and 4 bases from J, with 11 bases between. The CDR3 totals 14 residues. The germline V gene has CDR1 MGHRA and CDR2 YSYEKL. CDR3 in amino acids: CASSQGRSGYEQYF. DNA of the CDR3: TGCGCCAGCAGCCAAGGGAGGTCCGGATACGAGCAGTACTTC.

This chain joins TRBV6-1 and TRBJ1-6; D is undetermined. V lost 1 base to trimming and J lost 6 bases, with 10 bases between them. The CDR3 contains 15 residues. Germline V gene lookup returns CDR1 MNHNS and CDR2 SASEGT. In DNA, the CDR3 is TGTGCCAGCAGTGAAGTCGGGGTCCCTAATTCACCCCTCCACTTT. Protein product: CASSEVGVPNSPLHF.

This clone has just one count. The chain recombines TRBV2 with TRBJ1-1; no clear D. V was shortened by 8 bases and J by 0 bases, with 7 bases between the two germline ends. This CDR3 contains 12 residues. Germline CDR1 reads SNHLY; CDR2 reads FYNNEI. The CDR3 sequence is CASEVMNTEAFF. The CDR3 DNA is TGTGCCAGCGAGGTCATGAACACTGAAGCTTTCTTT.

The rearrangement uses TRBV29-1 and TRBJ1-2; 8 bases map to TRBD1. The CDR3 consists of 12 residues. The ends lost 5 bases at V and 4 bases at J; junction bases unmatched: 3. Per the germline V gene, CDR1 is SQVTM and CDR2 is ANQGSEA. The CDR3 region has the DNA TGCAGCGTTTCGACAGGGGCCTATGGCTACACCTTC. Residues: CSVSTGAYGYTF.

V gene TRBV11-1 combines with J gene TRBJ2-2; 10 nucleotides agree with TRBD1. J was trimmed by 4 bases and V by 5 bases; bases with no gene match: 7. The CDR3 runs 16 residues. Germline CDR1 reads SGHAT; CDR2 reads FQDESV (reference sequence). The CDR3 protein is CASSVGTGDVTGELFF. CDR3 DNA: TGTGCCAGCAGCGTCGGGACAGGGGACGTCACCGGGGAGCTGTTTTTT.

This clone was counted between two and nine times. V and J are TRBV30 and TRBJ1-2, with D perhaps TRBD1 (5 bases). The germline V gene has CDR1 GTSNPN and CDR2 SVGIG (reference sequence). The CDR3 contains 14 residues. With 3 bases removed from V and 0 bases from J, the gap between germline ends came to 11 bases. CDR3 residues: CAWRGLGTNYGYTF. The CDR3 DNA sequence: TGTGCCTGGAGGGGACTTGGGACTAACTATGGCTACACCTTC. Filled out from reference TRBV30 and TRBJ1-2, the complete variable domain reads SQTIHQWPATLVQPVGSPLSLECTVEGTSNPNLYWYRQAAGRGLQLLFYSVGIGQISSEVPQNLSASRPQDRQFILSSKKLLLSDSGFYLCAWRGLGTNYGYTFGSGTRLTVV.

This chain uses TRBV4-1 with TRBJ2-3, with 9 bases that match TRBD2. Germline CDR1 and CDR2: MGHRA and YSYEKL. The V segment lost 4 bases and the J segment 1 base; nucleotides outside the gene matches: 6. The CDR3 is 16 amino acids. The DNA of the CDR3 is TGCGCCAGCAGCCGGGGGTCTAGCGGGGGCACAGATACGCAGTATTTT. Translation gives CASSRGSSGGTDTQYF.

The chain combines TRBV11-2 with TRBJ2-3; 10 bases map to TRBD2. CDR3 length equals 14 residues. CDR1 is SGHAT, CDR2 FQNNGV, per germline. The V segment lost 3 bases and the J segment 7 bases; nucleotides outside the gene matches: 4. The CDR3 is CASSLGLAWNTQYF. CDR3 in DNA: TGTGCCAGCAGCTTGGGACTAGCGTGGAATACGCAGTATTTT.

The chain links TRBV5-4 to TRBJ2-7, with 8 bases aligning to TRBD1. This CDR3 is 15 amino acids long. CDR1 and CDR2 (germline): SGHNT, YYREEE (reference sequence). Trimming removed 4 bases from V and 4 bases from J; junction bases left unmatched: 10. This chain's CDR3 is CASSLQTGALYEQYF. The CDR3 DNA sequence: TGTGCCAGCAGCCTTCAGACAGGGGCATTATACGAGCAGTACTTC.

V gene TRBV12-3 or TRBV12-4 combines with J gene TRBJ2-7; D is unresolved. The CDR3 runs 13 residues. V was pared by 3 bases and J by 2 bases, with 8 bases between. The CDR3 sequence is CASSFPPPYEQYF. Written as DNA, the CDR3 is TGTGCCAGCAGTTTTCCCCCTCCCTACGAGCAGTACTTC.

The genes are TRBV20-1 and TRBJ1-4; unclear D gene. CDR1 is DFQATT and CDR2 is SNEGSKA in the germline V gene (reference sequence). The germline V and J ends were trimmed by 3 bases and 0 bases, with 8 bases remaining between them. This CDR3 is 14 amino acids long. The CDR3, as DNA: TGCAGTGCTAGTTCCACAGCAACTAATGAAAAACTGTTTTTT. This sequence encodes CSASSTATNEKLFF.

This clone was detected once. V is TRBV27 and J is TRBJ1-1; D unresolved. Germline V gene lookup returns CDR1 MNHEY and CDR2 SMNVEV (reference sequence). V was cut by 6 bases and J by 0 bases, with 14 bases left in between. The CDR3 consists of 15 residues. The CDR3 coding sequence is TGTGCCAGCAGGGACCAACGGGGAGTGAACACTGAAGCTTTCTTT. Protein product: CASRDQRGVNTEAFF.

The J gene is TRBJ2-1, the V gene TRBV29-1; 9 bases are a match to TRBD1. With V trimmed by 2 bases and J by 16 bases, 6 bases remained unmatched. CDR1 SQVTM and CDR2 ANQGSEA come from the germline V gene. CDR3 length: 11 amino acids. CDR3 DNA: TGCAGCGTTGAAAAAGGACAGGGGCAATTCTTC. Translation: CSVEKGQGQFF.

The chain joins TRBV2 to TRBJ2-1; maybe TRBD2 (5 bases). The ends were cut back, 3 bases at V and 3 bases at J, with 9 bases in the middle. CDR1 is SNHLY, CDR2 FYNNEI, per germline. There are 14 residues in the CDR3. The CDR3 loop is CASSERGYYNEQFF. For the CDR3, the DNA is TGTGCCAGCAGTGAGCGAGGGTACTACAATGAGCAGTTCTTC. The full variable domain, its missing parts supplied by reference TRBV2 and TRBJ2-1, is EPEVTQTPSHQVTQMGQEVILRCVPISNHLYFYWYRQILGQKVEFLVSFYNNEISEKSEIFDDQFSVERPDGSNFTLKIRSTKLEDSAMYFCASSERGYYNEQFFGPGTRLTVL.

This chain connects TRBV30 to TRBJ1-2, with unresolved D. The V end lost 0 bases, the J end lost 9 bases, and 8 bases lay between the germline ends. The CDR3 extends over 11 amino acids. Germline V gene sequence: CDR1 GTSNPN, CDR2 SVGIG (reference sequence). CDR3 in DNA: TGTGCCTGGAGTGTACATGATAGCTACACCTTC. Translating it yields CAWSVHDSYTF.

V is TRBV4-1 and J is TRBJ2-5; TRBD1 agrees at 9 bases. There are 17 residues in the CDR3. CDR1 and CDR2 (germline): MGHRA, YSYEKL. The trim removed 0 bases at V and 5 bases at J, leaving 10 bases unmatched. The DNA for the CDR3 is TGCGCCAGCAGCCAAGACCGTAGGACAGGGGAAGGGGAGACCCAGTACTTC. It specifies CASSQDRRTGEGETQYF.

The V call is TRBV3-1 (or the pseudogene TRBV3-2), the J call TRBJ2-1, with D possibly matching TRBD2 (5 bases). CDR1 is LGHDT, CDR2 YNNKEL, per germline (reference sequence). V gave up 4 bases and J gave up 7 bases, with 11 bases separating them. The CDR3 covers 13 residues. This CDR3 is CASSPIRGNEQFF. The CDR3 DNA reads TGTGCCAGCAGCCCAATACGGGGTAATGAGCAGTTCTTC.

As DNA, the CDR3 is TGTGCCAGCAGCCGAATAGCCAGCTACGAGCAGTACTTC. This translates into CASSRIASYEQYF. V gene TRBV7-9 combines with J gene TRBJ2-7; D call uncertain. Trimming stripped 5 bases from V and 3 bases from J, with 11 bases between. CDR3 length: 13 residues. Germline values: CDR1 SEHNR, CDR2 FQNEAQ (reference sequence).

The chain joins TRBV9 to TRBJ1-1; no definite D call. Germline CDR1 reads SGDLS; CDR2 reads YYNGEE. V shed 4 bases and J shed 3 bases, with 16 bases lying between them. CDR3 length: 15 amino acids. CDR3: CASSPPQAPYTEAFF. CDR3 in DNA: TGTGCCAGCAGCCCCCCTCAGGCTCCATACACTGAAGCTTTCTTT.

This chain connects TRBV9 to TRBJ1-3; the D gene is possibly TRBD1 (6 bases). The CDR3 spans 15 residues. The V and J ends lost 0 bases and 0 bases respectively, with 7 bases between them. Germline CDR1 SGDLS, CDR2 YYNGEE. CDR3 sequence: CASSVEGGSGNTIYF. The CDR3 nucleotides are TGTGCCAGCAGCGTAGAAGGGGGCTCTGGAAACACCATATATTTT.

The chain links TRBV19 to TRBJ1-2; tentatively, D is TRBD1 (6 bases). Trimming removed 6 bases from V and 0 bases from J, with 11 bases in between. This CDR3 is built from 14 residues. From germline, CDR1 is LNHDA and CDR2 SQIVND (reference sequence). The CDR3 DNA reads TGTGCCAGTAGGAAGACAGGATCTAACTATGGCTACACCTTC. This sequence encodes CASRKTGSNYGYTF.

V usage is TRBV28 and J usage is TRBJ1-3; 9 nucleotides line up with TRBD1. Germline V gives CDR1 MDHEN, CDR2 SYDVKM. The CDR3 runs to 15 residues. The V gene end was trimmed by 6 bases and the J gene end by 1 base; junction bases not matched to a gene: 4. CDR3: CASRGDRVSGNTIYF. The DNA for the CDR3 is TGTGCCAGCAGAGGGGACAGGGTTTCTGGAAACACCATATATTTT. Together with reference TRBV28 and TRBJ1-3, the CDR3 gives the full variable domain: DVKVTQSSRYLVKRTGEKVFLECVQDMDHENMFWYRQDPGLGLRLIYFSYDVKMKEKGDIPEGYSVSREKKERFSLILESASTNQTSMYLCASRGDRVSGNTIYFGEGSWLTVV.